This record looks at one T cell receptor beta chain sequence and its context. The sample is drawn from a study of T cell repertoires in MIS-A myocarditis. Data came from immunoSEQ multiplex PCR; TCRdb stores just in-frame clones and leaves some out. The sample yields roughly 15,000 clones, over 70% seen once. The clonotype originates from a man between 18 and 29 years old with fulminant myocarditis from multisystem inflammatory syndrome in adults (MIS-A) after COVID-19. Sequenced sample: left ventricle heart tissue obtained at autopsy.

DNA of the CDR3: TGCGCCAGCAGCCAAGCGTCGGGAGACCTAGCCAAAAACATTCAGTACTTC. This encodes CASSQASGDLAKNIQYF. The chain links TRBV4-3 to TRBJ2-4; maybe TRBD2 (6 bases). V was shortened by 1 base and J by 0 bases, with 13 bases between the two germline ends. The CDR3 has 17 amino acids. Germline CDR1 reads LGHNA; CDR2 reads YSLEER.